The text below deals with one T cell receptor beta chain. Cohort assignment relied on participant-reported clinical history. J lost 3 bases, V lost 7 bases, and 8 bases had no gene match. This CDR3 contains 15 residues. Per the germline V gene, CDR1 is KGHDR and CDR2 is SFDVKD. Authors' analysis steps: Reference gene primer amplification yielded estimated nucleated cell counts. Data came from immunoSEQ multiplex PCR; TCRdb stores just in-frame clones and leaves some out. V and J calls and clone size are copied from that table; D and trimming were computed from the DNA. This sample has 130,000 to 150,000 clones, with around 89% found just once. This specimen comes from a study of blood T cell repertoires in COVID-19. Across the whole study: The origin of the acute and convalescent COVID-19 samples was the United States, Italy and Spain. Nucleic acid was either cDNA or gDNA, and it came from T cells, B-cell-depleted T cells, or PBMCs.

This receptor was obtained from a woman younger than 45 with acute COVID-19. The chain uses TRBV24-1 and TRBJ2-5, with 9 positions matching TRBD1. Material: PBMCs or T cells enriched from blood (not recorded which). The CDR3 DNA reads TGTGCCACCAGCACCGGACAGGGGTTGGAAGAGACCCAGTACTTC. It yields the protein CATSTGQGLEETQYF.